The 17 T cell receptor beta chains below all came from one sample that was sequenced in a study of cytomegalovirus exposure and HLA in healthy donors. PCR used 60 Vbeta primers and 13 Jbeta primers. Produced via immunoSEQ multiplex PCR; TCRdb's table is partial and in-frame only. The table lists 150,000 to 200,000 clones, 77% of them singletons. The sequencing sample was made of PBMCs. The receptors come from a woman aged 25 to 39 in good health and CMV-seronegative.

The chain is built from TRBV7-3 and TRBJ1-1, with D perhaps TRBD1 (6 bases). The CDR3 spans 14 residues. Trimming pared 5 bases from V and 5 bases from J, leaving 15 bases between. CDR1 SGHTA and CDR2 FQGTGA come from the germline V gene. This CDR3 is CASSPTLQGTEAFF. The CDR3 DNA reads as TGTGCCAGCAGCCCCACCTTACAGGGAACTGAAGCTTTCTTT.

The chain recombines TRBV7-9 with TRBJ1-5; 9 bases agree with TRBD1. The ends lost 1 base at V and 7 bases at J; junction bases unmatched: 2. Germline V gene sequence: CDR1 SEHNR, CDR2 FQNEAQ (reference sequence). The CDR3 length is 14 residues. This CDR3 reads CASSLGTGVQPQHF. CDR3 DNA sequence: TGTGCCAGCAGCTTAGGGACAGGGGTGCAGCCCCAGCATTTT.

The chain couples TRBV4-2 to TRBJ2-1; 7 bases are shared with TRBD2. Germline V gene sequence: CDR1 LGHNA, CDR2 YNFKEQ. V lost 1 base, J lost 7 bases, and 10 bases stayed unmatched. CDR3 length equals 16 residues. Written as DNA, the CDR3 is TGTGCCAGCAGCCAAGTCCACGGGAGGAGGGAGAATGAGCAGTTCTTC. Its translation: CASSQVHGRRENEQFF.

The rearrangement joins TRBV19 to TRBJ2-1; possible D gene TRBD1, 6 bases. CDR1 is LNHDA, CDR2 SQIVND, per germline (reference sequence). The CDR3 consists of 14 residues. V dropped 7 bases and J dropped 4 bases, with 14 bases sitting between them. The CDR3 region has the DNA TGTGCCAGTACAGTGGGGGCCTCATACAATGAGCAGTTCTTC. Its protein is CASTVGASYNEQFF.

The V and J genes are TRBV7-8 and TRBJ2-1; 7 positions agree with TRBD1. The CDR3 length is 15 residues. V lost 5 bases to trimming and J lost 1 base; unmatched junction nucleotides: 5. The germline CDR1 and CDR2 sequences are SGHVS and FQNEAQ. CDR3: CASSQIQGSYNEQFF. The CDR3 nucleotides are TGTGCCAGCAGCCAAATACAGGGGTCCTACAATGAGCAGTTCTTC.

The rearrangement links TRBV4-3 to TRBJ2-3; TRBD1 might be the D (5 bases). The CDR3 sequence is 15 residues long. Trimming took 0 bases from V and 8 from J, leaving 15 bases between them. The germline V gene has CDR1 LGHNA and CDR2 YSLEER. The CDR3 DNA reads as TGCGCCAGCAGCCAAGATATAGGATCAGGGTCTACGCAGTATTTT. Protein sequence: CASSQDIGSGSTQYF.

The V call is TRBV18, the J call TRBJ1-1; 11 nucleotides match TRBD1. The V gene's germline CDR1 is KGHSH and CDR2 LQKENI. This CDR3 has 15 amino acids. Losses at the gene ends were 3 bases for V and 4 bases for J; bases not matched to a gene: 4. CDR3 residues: CASSPRTGGVTEAFF. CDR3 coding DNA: TGTGCCAGCTCACCCCGGACAGGGGGCGTCACTGAAGCTTTCTTT.

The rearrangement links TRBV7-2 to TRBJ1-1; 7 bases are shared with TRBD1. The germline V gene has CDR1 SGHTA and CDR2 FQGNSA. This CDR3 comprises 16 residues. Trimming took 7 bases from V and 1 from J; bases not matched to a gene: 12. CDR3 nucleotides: TGTGCCAGCATTCTTGGACAGGCCCGTCGGAACACTGAAGCTTTCTTT. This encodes CASILGQARRNTEAFF.

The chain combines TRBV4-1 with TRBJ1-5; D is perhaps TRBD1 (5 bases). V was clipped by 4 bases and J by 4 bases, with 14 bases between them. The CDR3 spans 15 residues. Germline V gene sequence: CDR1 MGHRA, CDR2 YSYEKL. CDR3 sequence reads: CASSPVRQPNQPQHF. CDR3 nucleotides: TGCGCCAGCAGCCCGGTGAGACAGCCGAATCAGCCCCAGCATTTT.

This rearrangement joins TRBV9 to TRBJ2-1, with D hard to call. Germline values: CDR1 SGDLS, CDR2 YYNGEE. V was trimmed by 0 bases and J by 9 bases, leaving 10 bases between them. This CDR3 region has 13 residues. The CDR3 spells CASSVVIQAEQFF. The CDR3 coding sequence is TGTGCCAGCAGCGTAGTTATCCAGGCTGAGCAGTTCTTC. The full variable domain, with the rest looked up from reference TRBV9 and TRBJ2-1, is DSGVTQTPKHLITATGQRVTLRCSPRSGDLSVYWYQQSLDQGLQFLIQYYNGEERAKGNILERFSAQQFPDLHSELNLSSLELGDSALYFCASSVVIQAEQFFGPGTRLTVL.

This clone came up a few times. In DNA, the CDR3 is TGTGCCAGCAGCTTGCAATCTAGCGGGAGGGCCGGAACAGATACGCAGTATTTT. It is translated as CASSLQSSGRAGTDTQYF. The gene calls are TRBV5-4 and TRBJ2-3; 12 bases map to TRBD2. The length of the CDR3 is 18 residues. CDR1 is SGHNT, CDR2 YYREEE, per germline (reference sequence). Losses at the gene ends were 1 base for V and 3 bases for J; bases not matched to a gene: 9.

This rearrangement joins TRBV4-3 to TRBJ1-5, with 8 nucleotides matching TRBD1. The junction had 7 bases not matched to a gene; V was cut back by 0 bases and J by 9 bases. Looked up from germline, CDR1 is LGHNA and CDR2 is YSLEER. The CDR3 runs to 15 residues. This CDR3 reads CASSQDRGPGWPQHF. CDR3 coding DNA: TGCGCCAGCAGCCAAGACAGGGGGCCCGGATGGCCCCAGCATTTT.

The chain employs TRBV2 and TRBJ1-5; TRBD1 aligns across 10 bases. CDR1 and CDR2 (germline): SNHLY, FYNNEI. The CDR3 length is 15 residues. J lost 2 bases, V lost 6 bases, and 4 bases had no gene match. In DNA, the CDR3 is TGTGCCAGCAGGGGGGACAGGGGACGCAATCAGCCCCAGCATTTT. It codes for CASRGDRGRNQPQHF.

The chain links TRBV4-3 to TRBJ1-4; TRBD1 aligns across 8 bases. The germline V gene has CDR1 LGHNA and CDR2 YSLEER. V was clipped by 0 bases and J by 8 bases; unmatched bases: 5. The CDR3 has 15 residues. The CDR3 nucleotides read TGCGCCAGCAGCCAAGATCCTGGACAGGGAGAAAAACTGTTTTTT. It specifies CASSQDPGQGEKLFF.

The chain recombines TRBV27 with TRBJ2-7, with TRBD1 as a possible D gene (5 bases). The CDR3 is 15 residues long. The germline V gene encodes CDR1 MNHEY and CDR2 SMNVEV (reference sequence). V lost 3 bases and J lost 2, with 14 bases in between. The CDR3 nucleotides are TGTGCCAGCAGTTTTCGGTTGGGCAGGGCCTACGAGCAGTACTTC. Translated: CASSFRLGRAYEQYF.

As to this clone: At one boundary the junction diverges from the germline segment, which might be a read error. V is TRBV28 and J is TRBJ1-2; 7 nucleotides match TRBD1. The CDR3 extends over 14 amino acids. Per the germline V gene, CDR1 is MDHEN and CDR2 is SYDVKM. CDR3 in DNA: TGTGCCAGCAGAAGACCCGGGACAGAGAGTGGCTACCCCTTC. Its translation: CASRRPGTESGYPF.

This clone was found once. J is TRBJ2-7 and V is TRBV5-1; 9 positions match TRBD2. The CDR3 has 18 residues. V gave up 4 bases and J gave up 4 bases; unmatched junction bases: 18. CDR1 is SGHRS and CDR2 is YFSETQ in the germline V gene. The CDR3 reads CASSHRGGGAGGRYEQYF. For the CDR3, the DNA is TGCGCCAGCAGCCACAGGGGTGGAGGCGCGGGAGGGAGGTACGAGCAGTACTTC.